The 23 T cell receptor beta chains presented below share a single source sample, sequenced in a study of cytomegalovirus exposure and HLA in healthy donors. The PCR used 60 Vbeta and 13 Jbeta primers. Data came from immunoSEQ multiplex PCR; TCRdb stores just in-frame clones and leaves some out. This table holds a few hundred thousand clones, around nine tenths found once. The sequenced sample consisted of PBMCs. These receptors all stem from a girl aged 2 to 9 in good health and CMV-seronegative.

The rearrangement joins TRBV27 to TRBJ1-2; 8 bases fit TRBD1. J was trimmed by 9 bases and V by 1 base; bases with no gene match: 10. The germline gives CDR1 MNHEY, CDR2 SMNVEV (reference sequence). The CDR3 has 15 amino acids. For the CDR3, the DNA is TGTGCCAGCAGTTTATTCGGGCAGGGGGCAGGCAGCTACACCTTC. Translated, it gives CASSLFGQGAGSYTF.

The chain links TRBV5-1 to TRBJ2-7; 7 bases are shared with TRBD2. Germline trimming cut 2 bases from V and 4 bases from J; bases unmatched to any gene: 18. The germline V gene encodes CDR1 SGHRS and CDR2 YFSETQ. This CDR3 region has 18 residues. CDR3 residues: CASSLEPRPGRAGYEQYF. The CDR3 region has the DNA TGCGCCAGCAGCTTAGAGCCCAGGCCGGGACGAGCGGGGTACGAGCAGTACTTC.

The V and J genes are TRBV5-1 and TRBJ2-2, with a tentative D call TRBD1 (5 bases). This CDR3 is 14 amino acids long. Germline CDR1 SGHRS, CDR2 YFSETQ. Trimming cost V 0 bases and J 6 bases, with 9 bases left between them. Here the CDR3 DNA reads TGCGCCAGCAGCTTGGGCAGGACACCCGGGGAGCTGTTTTTT. Translated: CASSLGRTPGELFF.

The chain joins TRBV25-1 to TRBJ1-1, with a tentative D call TRBD1 (5 bases). This CDR3 spans 12 amino acids. The V gene lost 3 bases and the J gene lost 5 bases, with 7 bases spanning the gap. The germline CDR1 and CDR2 sequences are MGHDK and SYGVNS. The CDR3 region is CASSEGGTEAFF. CDR3 bases: TGTGCCAGCAGTGAGGGGGGGACTGAAGCTTTCTTT.

J is TRBJ2-1 and V is TRBV6-6, with 8 bases that match TRBD1. The CDR3 is made up of 15 amino acids. Looked up from germline, CDR1 is MNHNY and CDR2 is SVGAGI (reference sequence). Trimming at V came to 6 bases and at J to 0 bases, leaving 4 bases not matched to a gene. The CDR3 protein is CASRGQESSYNEQFF. The CDR3 nucleotides read TGTGCCAGCAGGGGACAGGAGAGCTCCTACAATGAGCAGTTCTTC.

This clone has only one observation. The chain recombines TRBV6-5 with TRBJ1-2; 8 bases fit TRBD1. J was trimmed by 8 bases and V by 6 bases; bases with no gene match: 8. The CDR3 has 13 residues. Germline lookup yields CDR1 MNHEY and CDR2 SVGAGI. The CDR3, as DNA: TGTGCCAGCAGGACAGGGGATTTAGAGGGCTACACCTTC. Translating gives CASRTGDLEGYTF.

V is TRBV5-6 and J is TRBJ2-7; 9 positions agree with TRBD1. The CDR3 length is 14 residues. J was trimmed by 5 bases and V by 3 bases; bases with no gene match: 6. From germline, CDR1 is SGHDT and CDR2 YYEEEE. The CDR3 coding sequence is TGTGCCAGCAGCTCCCCCGGGACAGGGAACGAGCAGTACTTC. Protein product: CASSSPGTGNEQYF.

J is TRBJ2-3 and V is TRBV13; 7 bases fit TRBD2. There are 15 residues in the CDR3. CDR1 and CDR2 from the germline V gene are PRHDT and FYEKMQ (reference sequence). V gave up 0 bases and J gave up 0 bases; unmatched junction bases: 0. The CDR3 nucleotides are TGTGCCAGCAGCTTAGGGGGGGGGAGCACAGATACGCAGTATTTT. It yields the protein CASSLGGGSTDTQYF.

This sequence joins TRBV10-3 and TRBJ1-3; D is possibly TRBD1 (5 bases). Trimming took off 2 bases at V and 1 base at J, with 9 bases between the two ends. The CDR3 extends over 15 amino acids. Germline V gene data show CDR1 as ENHRY and CDR2 as SYGVKD. The CDR3 region is CAISEAGGSGNTIYF. Here the CDR3 DNA reads TGTGCCATCAGTGAGGCGGGGGGATCTGGAAACACCATATATTTT.

V is TRBV29-1 and J is TRBJ2-5; D may be TRBD2 (5 bases). V was clipped by 0 bases and J by 5 bases, with 13 bases between them. There are 14 residues in the CDR3. CDR1 is SQVTM and CDR2 is ANQGSEA in the germline V gene. The CDR3 nucleotides are TGCAGCGTTGAAGACGGGATCTTAACGGAGACCCAGTACTTC. Its translation is CSVEDGILTETQYF.

This clone was seen only once. V and J are TRBV6-5 and TRBJ1-3; a weak D match, TRBD1 (6 bases). The germline V gene encodes CDR1 MNHEY and CDR2 SVGAGI. V was shortened by 6 bases and J by 5 bases, with 14 bases between the two germline ends. This CDR3 is 14 amino acids long. The DNA of the CDR3 is TGTGCCAGCAGGCGGGCAGGGGATAGAAACACCATATATTTT. Its translation: CASRRAGDRNTIYF.

This chain connects TRBV4-1 to TRBJ2-7, with 7 bases aligning to TRBD1. Germline V CDR1 and CDR2: MGHRA, YSYEKL. V gave up 1 base and J gave up 2 bases; unmatched junction bases: 5. This CDR3 region has 15 residues. The CDR3 sequence: CASSQGPGGTYEQYF. The CDR3 DNA follows: TGCGCCAGCAGCCAAGGTCCAGGGGGTACCTACGAGCAGTACTTC.

The chain combines TRBV13 with TRBJ2-6, with TRBD1 matching 9 bases. The length of the CDR3 is 16 residues. Losses at the gene ends were 5 bases for V and 3 bases for J; bases not matched to a gene: 5. Germline assignment: CDR1 PRHDT and CDR2 FYEKMQ (reference sequence). The chain's CDR3 is CASSGHRGLGANVLTF. For the CDR3, the DNA is TGTGCCAGCAGCGGACACAGGGGGCTTGGGGCCAACGTCCTGACTTTC.

The rearrangement links TRBV5-6 to TRBJ2-5; D is unclear. The DNA end is a closer match to TRBJ2-7, so the J assignment may be wrong. The CDR3 has 15 amino acids. Germline V CDR1 and CDR2: SGHDT, YYEEEE. CDR3 DNA: TGTGCCAGCAGCTTGGTTGCAGGAAACTCCTACGAGCAGTACTTC. Amino acids: CASSLVAGNSYEQYF.

CDR3 nucleotides: TGTGCCAGCAGCTTCCCTCGGAGCAGCGATAGAAATAGAAACACCATATATTTT. The encoded protein is CASSFPRSSDRNRNTIYF. The J gene is TRBJ1-3, the V gene TRBV7-2; the D is unclear. Trimming shortened V by 3 bases and J by 5 bases, and 23 bases separated the two germline ends. The CDR3 is made up of 18 amino acids. The germline V gene has CDR1 SGHTA and CDR2 FQGNSA.

The CDR3 loop is CASSLGGTLSYEQYF. The DNA for the CDR3 is TGTGCCAGCAGCTTGGGCGGGACGCTCTCCTACGAGCAGTACTTC. V is TRBV5-4 and J is TRBJ2-5; tentatively, D is TRBD2 (6 bases). The last part of the DNA fits TRBJ2-7 better; the J call may be wrong. There are 15 residues in the CDR3. CDR1 is SGHNT, CDR2 YYREEE, per germline (reference sequence).

The V call is TRBV10-3, the J call TRBJ2-3; 9 bases agree with TRBD2. The CDR3 sequence is 16 residues long. Germline-derived CDR1 and CDR2 are ENHRY and SYGVKD. V was clipped by 3 bases and J by 2 bases; unmatched bases: 6. Here the CDR3 reads CAISEYGGGVTDTQYF. DNA for the CDR3: TGTGCCATCAGTGAATATGGCGGGGGGGTCACAGATACGCAGTATTTT.

The chain recombines TRBV12-5 with TRBJ2-3; 11 nucleotides align to TRBD1. The V gene end was trimmed by 5 bases and the J gene end by 6 bases; junction bases not matched to a gene: 7. The CDR3 length is 15 residues. Germline CDR1 reads LGHNT; CDR2 reads FRNRAP. CDR3 in amino acids: CASGTRTGGADTQYF. The CDR3 bases are TGTGCTAGTGGTACCCGGACAGGGGGCGCGGATACGCAGTATTTT. The full variable domain, in which reference TRBV12-5 and TRBJ2-3 provide the parts outside the CDR3, is DARVTQTPRHKVTEMGQEVTMRCQPILGHNTVFWYRQTMMQGLELLAYFRNRAPLDDSGMPKDRFSAEMPDATLATLKIQPSEPRDSAVYFCASGTRTGGADTQYFGPGTRLTVL.

This rearrangement joins TRBV18 to TRBJ2-5, with 9 positions matching TRBD2. Germline V lookup: CDR1 KGHSH, CDR2 LQKENI. This CDR3 has 17 residues. V was clipped by 3 bases and J by 5 bases; unmatched bases: 13. DNA of the CDR3: TGTGCCAGCTCACCTAGCGGCGCGGCGGGGGGGCAGGAGACCCAGTACTTC. Translated: CASSPSGAAGGQETQYF.

The rearrangement links TRBV29-1 to TRBJ2-1, with D perhaps TRBD2 (7 bases). Looked up from germline, CDR1 is SQVTM and CDR2 is ANQGSEA. Trimming took 3 bases from V and 9 from J, leaving 18 bases between them. The CDR3 sequence is 14 residues long. CDR3 in amino acids: CSVDRAGARGEQFF. Written as DNA, the CDR3 is TGCAGCGTTGATAGGGCGGGGGCTAGGGGTGAGCAGTTCTTC.

The rearrangement uses TRBV4-1 and TRBJ1-6, with D uncertain. Trimming pared 3 bases from V and 11 bases from J, leaving 11 bases between. The V gene's germline CDR1 is MGHRA and CDR2 YSYEKL. The CDR3 runs 13 residues. In DNA form, the CDR3 reads TGCGCCAGCAGCCAGCAAGTCGGGGCACCCCTCCACTTT. As protein: CASSQQVGAPLHF.

The chain is built from TRBV15 and TRBJ2-3; 8 bases are a match to TRBD1. Germline CDR1 is LNHNV and CDR2 is YYDKDF (reference sequence). The CDR3 consists of 14 residues. Trimming cost V 4 bases and J 4 bases; bases outside gene matches: 4. The chain's CDR3 is CATSILTGADTQYF. The CDR3 DNA reads TGTGCCACCAGCATTTTGACAGGGGCAGATACGCAGTATTTT.

CDR3 in DNA: TGTGCCAGTACTGGGACAGGGCCCTATAGCAATCAGCCCCAGCATTTT. Translation: CASTGTGPYSNQPQHF. The chain links TRBV19 to TRBJ1-5; 9 bases are a match to TRBD1. Germline V CDR1 and CDR2: LNHDA, SQIVND (reference sequence). The V gene end was trimmed by 7 bases and the J gene end by 0 bases; junction bases not matched to a gene: 7. The CDR3 covers 16 residues.